This paragraph covers one T cell receptor (beta chain) sequence. Antigen: not known. V lost 4 bases to trimming and J lost 8 bases, with 20 bases between them. The CDR3 loop spans 16 amino acids. Germline CDR1 reads MDHEN; CDR2 reads SYDVKM. Assay: immunoSEQ multiplex PCR; the TCRdb copy retains only in-frame clones and omits some. There are some 340,000 clones in the sample; 70% to 90% occur only once, and 2.1% lies in the top ten. The treatment: about 20 received Ad26.COV2.S at low or high dose, single or two shots; several received placebo; per-sample allocation not given. The samples were gathered on day 63 after the first injection of vaccine or placebo. These data are taken from a study of Ad26.COV2.S vaccination and SARS-CoV-2 variants. Across the whole study: This donor came from the COV1001 trial of Ad26.COV2.S. Ad26.COV2.S, an intramuscular injection, was given once or twice 56 days apart. Notes on the study in general: Comparable non-spike TCR breadth was observed in vaccine and placebo recipients. Placebo recipients had lower spike-specific TCR breadth than vaccine recipients.

Here the sequenced sample was peripheral blood, taken in a trial of Ad26.COV2.S vaccine versus placebo. V gene TRBV28 combines with J gene TRBJ1-4; the D is unclear. This receptor was taken from a person between 18 and 65 years old who received the Ad26.COV2.S COVID-19 vaccine or a placebo. CDR3 residues: CASSSPRRRVGEKLFF. CDR3 DNA: TGTGCCAGCAGTTCCCCCCGACGGAGAGTAGGAGAAAAACTGTTTTTT.